Listed here are 20 T cell receptor beta chains from one sample, sequenced in a study of lymphopenia after photon versus proton radiotherapy. Here immunoSEQ multiplex PCR was the method, and the copy in TCRdb shows in-frame clones only, minus some. The table lists 53,000 or so clones, around four fifths of them singletons, with 25% to 35% in the top ten. The sequencing used peripheral blood, collected from a patient treated with photon-based radiotherapy. Receptor source: a man aged 50-59 years with gastric cancer.

J is TRBJ2-7 and V is TRBV11-1; tentatively, D is TRBD1 (6 bases). The CDR3 consists of 17 residues. CDR1 and CDR2 from the germline V gene are SGHAT and FQDESV (reference sequence). V was trimmed by 5 bases and J by 0 bases, leaving 20 bases between them. CDR3 sequence reads: CASSLGQPFRSSYEQYF. In DNA form, the CDR3 reads TGTGCCAGCAGCCTGGGACAACCATTCAGGAGCTCCTACGAGCAGTACTTC.

This chain links TRBV7-2 with TRBJ2-7; 9 bases fit TRBD2. The V and J ends lost 3 bases and 3 bases, in that order; junction bases with no gene match: 3. Germline V lookup: CDR1 SGHTA, CDR2 FQGNSA. The CDR3 length is 14 residues. The CDR3 is CASSFTSGYYEQYF. CDR3 in DNA: TGTGCCAGCAGCTTCACTAGCGGGTACTACGAGCAGTACTTC.

The chain couples TRBV27 to TRBJ2-1; 7 nucleotides line up with TRBD2. CDR1 and CDR2 from the germline V gene are MNHEY and SMNVEV (reference sequence). The CDR3 contains 17 residues. The J segment lost 6 bases and the V segment lost 8 bases, leaving 19 bases of the junction unmatched. The CDR3: CASWELVISGHSNEQFF. The CDR3 bases are TGTGCCAGCTGGGAGTTGGTGATTAGCGGGCATAGCAATGAGCAGTTCTTC.

This chain connects TRBV7-3 to TRBJ1-2; 9 bases agree with TRBD1. The germline CDR1 and CDR2 sequences are SGHTA and FQGTGA. V lost 0 bases and J lost 8; bases outside the gene matches: 4. The CDR3 runs to 14 residues. The CDR3 DNA follows: TGTGCCAGCAGCTTAACGGGACAGGGAGAAGGCTACACCTTC. Translated, it gives CASSLTGQGEGYTF. The whole variable domain, filled in from reference TRBV7-3 and TRBJ1-2, reads GAGVSQTPSNKVTEKGKYVELRCDPISGHTALYWYRQSLGQGPEFLIYFQGTGAADDSGLPNDRFFAVRPEGSVSTLKIQRTERGDSAVYLCASSLTGQGEGYTFGSGTRLTVV.

The CDR3, as DNA: TGTGCCAGCAGCTTGGAGCTAGCCTACGAGCAGTACTTC. Protein sequence: CASSLELAYEQYF. The gene calls are TRBV7-2 and TRBJ2-7; D gene ambiguous. The ends were cut back, 3 bases at V and 2 bases at J, with 8 bases in the middle. CDR3 length: 13 amino acids. The germline gives CDR1 SGHTA, CDR2 FQGNSA.

This clone was seen just once. The identical CDR3 is also encoded by other nucleotide sequences in the sample. This chain connects TRBV25-1 to TRBJ1-1, with D maybe TRBD1 (5 bases). V shed 2 bases and J shed 10 bases, with 11 bases lying between them. The CDR3 extends over 12 amino acids. Germline V gene sequence: CDR1 MGHDK, CDR2 SYGVNS. The CDR3 reads CASSEGRDRAFF. CDR3 DNA sequence: TGTGCCAGCAGTGAAGGCAGGGATCGAGCTTTCTTT.

V and J are TRBV4-2 and TRBJ2-6; D ambiguous. CDR3 length: 17 residues. V lost 1 base, J lost 0 bases, and 10 bases lay in between. Per germline, CDR1 LGHNA and CDR2 YNFKEQ. DNA of the CDR3: TGTGCCAGCAGCCAAGTCGGACCGGCCTCTGGGGCCAACGTCCTGACTTTC. Amino acid sequence: CASSQVGPASGANVLTF.

The chain uses TRBV6-6 and TRBJ2-2, with no clear D. The CDR3 is 13 residues long. Germline V lookup: CDR1 MNHNY, CDR2 SVGAGI (reference sequence). Deletions cut 1 base from V and 4 bases from J, with 4 bases between. The CDR3 DNA reads TGTGCCAGCAGTTACTTGGTCACCGGGGAGCTGTTTTTT. Translated: CASSYLVTGELFF.

This rearrangement joins TRBV28 to TRBJ2-7; D is perhaps TRBD1 (8 bases). This CDR3 has 15 amino acids. V lost 5 bases to trimming and J lost 3 bases, with 17 bases between them. Looked up from germline, CDR1 is MDHEN and CDR2 is SYDVKM. This CDR3 is CASSPYRGGSYEQYF. The CDR3, as DNA: TGTGCCAGCAGTCCATACAGGGGGGGAAGCTACGAGCAGTACTTC.

The chain couples TRBV5-5 to TRBJ2-1; no clear D gene. The CDR3 has 15 amino acids. CDR1 SGHKS and CDR2 YYEKEE come from the germline V gene (reference sequence). V was clipped by 2 bases and J by 10 bases, with 19 bases between them. The CDR3 sequence: CASSFEILSPPEQFF. The CDR3 nucleotides read TGTGCCAGCAGCTTTGAAATTTTGTCCCCCCCCGAGCAGTTCTTC.

The CDR3 DNA reads TGCGCCAGCAGCTTCCAAGACAGGCCTCGCACAGATACGCAGTATTTT. It specifies CASSFQDRPRTDTQYF. The J gene is TRBJ2-3, the V gene TRBV5-1; D might be TRBD1 (6 bases). This CDR3 has 16 residues. Germline V CDR1 and CDR2: SGHRS, YFSETQ. Trimming took off 2 bases at V and 1 base at J, with 14 bases between the two ends.

The rearrangement uses TRBV7-2 and TRBJ1-2; TRBD1 matches at 11 bases. Per germline, CDR1 SGHTA and CDR2 FQGNSA. After removal of 1 base from V and 0 bases from J, the junction contained 1 base not matched to a gene. This CDR3 is built from 16 residues. CDR3: CASSLGTGGTNYGYTF. CDR3 DNA: TGTGCCAGCAGCTTAGGGACAGGGGGCACTAACTATGGCTACACCTTC. Full variable domain (outside the CDR3, taken from reference TRBV7-2 and TRBJ1-2): GAGVSQSPSNKVTEKGKDVELRCDPISGHTALYWYRQSLGQGLEFLIYFQGNSAPDKSGLPSDRFSAERTGGSVSTLTIQRTQQEDSAVYLCASSLGTGGTNYGYTFGSGTRLTVV.

V is TRBV28 and J is TRBJ2-1; the D gene could be TRBD1 or TRBD2 (5 bases each). The CDR3 extends over 14 amino acids. The germline CDR1 and CDR2 sequences are MDHEN and SYDVKM. Trimming pared 9 bases from V and 4 bases from J, leaving 16 bases between. CDR3 nucleotide sequence: TGTGCCAGTGGGACCCAAACTGTATACAATGAGCAGTTCTTC. It codes for CASGTQTVYNEQFF.

The CDR3 loop is CASRFAGADYEQYF. The CDR3 DNA sequence: TGCGCCAGCAGGTTTGCAGGGGCGGACTACGAGCAGTACTTC. V and J are TRBV5-1 and TRBJ2-7; a weak D match, TRBD1 (6 bases). From germline, CDR1 is SGHRS and CDR2 YFSETQ. With 5 bases removed from V and 3 bases from J, the gap between germline ends came to 15 bases. This CDR3 comprises 14 residues.

The chain joins TRBV30 to TRBJ1-1, with TRBD1 matching over 8 bases. The CDR3 length is 16 residues. Unmatched junction bases numbered 6, after V lost 0 bases and J lost 0 bases. Per germline, CDR1 GTSNPN and CDR2 SVGIG (reference sequence). CDR3 loop: CAWSVPGGQVNTEAFF. CDR3 DNA: TGTGCCTGGAGTGTACCGGGGGGACAGGTGAACACTGAAGCTTTCTTT.

CDR3 coding DNA: TGCAGCGTCGCAAAGCTAGTTCAAGAGACCCAGTACTTC. This encodes CSVAKLVQETQYF. The rearrangement links TRBV29-1 to TRBJ2-5; D is ambiguous. Trimming stripped 6 bases from V and 2 bases from J, with 13 bases between. In germline, CDR1 is SQVTM, CDR2 ANQGSEA. The CDR3 runs 13 residues.

J is TRBJ2-7 and V is TRBV30; possible D gene TRBD2, 6 bases. V lost 5 bases, J lost 7 bases, and 15 bases lay in between. The CDR3 is 12 residues long. The germline V gene encodes CDR1 GTSNPN and CDR2 SVGIG (reference sequence). The CDR3 sequence is CAWSPGVGEQYF. The CDR3 bases are TGTGCCTGGTCTCCGGGAGTGGGTGAGCAGTACTTC.

This clone was found a few times. The J gene is TRBJ2-7, the V gene TRBV7-2, with 7 positions matching TRBD2. Unmatched junction bases numbered 7, after V lost 2 bases and J lost 0 bases. There are 16 residues in the CDR3. Germline CDR1 SGHTA, CDR2 FQGNSA. CDR3 amino acids: CASSLRGGSLSYEQYF. CDR3 nucleotides: TGTGCCAGCAGCTTAAGAGGCGGGAGCCTCTCCTACGAGCAGTACTTC.

The chain couples TRBV18 to TRBJ2-1; D gene uncertain. Deletions cut 3 bases from V and 0 bases from J, with 9 bases between. Germline-derived CDR1 and CDR2 are KGHSH and LQKENI. The CDR3 runs to 15 residues. CDR3 protein: CASSPQKSSYNEQFF. The CDR3 DNA sequence: TGTGCCAGCTCACCTCAGAAAAGCTCCTACAATGAGCAGTTCTTC.

The gene calls are TRBV6-1 and TRBJ1-1; possible D gene TRBD1, 6 bases. Germline V gene sequence: CDR1 MNHNS, CDR2 SASEGT. Between the trimmed V and J ends, which lost 1 base and 4 bases, there was a span of 19 bases. The CDR3 sequence is 17 residues long. The CDR3 DNA sequence: TGTGCCAGCAGTGAAGTATACAGCCCGTCCAGGGGCACTGAAGCTTTCTTT. It translates to CASSEVYSPSRGTEAFF.